This TCR beta chain was captured by sequencing in a study of early T cells in non-severe SARS-CoV-2 infection. This CDR3 is built from 12 residues. Germline V CDR1 and CDR2: SNHLY, FYNNEI. The V gene lost 7 bases and the J gene lost 3 bases, with 9 bases spanning the gap. One entry per CDR3 protein results from TCRdb running MiXCR on the 5' RACE reads. This sample has 30,000 to 40,000 distinct CDR3 sequences, with roughly 7.9% found just once. The V call is TRBV2, the J call TRBJ2-5; possibly TRBD1 or TRBD2 for D (5 bases each). Material: whole blood, obtained at baseline. This receptor was taken from an adult who was a healthcare worker with PCR-confirmed SARS-CoV-2 infection or an uninfected control (not recorded which). The CDR3 reads CASTRGEETQYF. CDR3 sequence (DNA): TGTGCCAGCACGAGGGGTGAAGAGACCCAGTACTTC.